This T cell receptor (beta chain) was identified during a study of blood T cell repertoires in COVID-19. Original data processing: Amplification with reference gene primers provided the estimates of nucleated cell counts. Clones were read by immunoSEQ multiplex PCR, and TCRdb kept only the in-frame ones, dropping some. D and trimming come from the DNA, and the V and J calls and clone size come from that table. The repertoire holds 48,000 or so clones, over 75% seen once, with less than 3% in the top ten. The CDR3 spans 15 residues. Germline V gene sequence: CDR1 MNHEY, CDR2 SVGAGI. V was cut by 6 bases and J by 4 bases, with 18 bases left in between. Followed longitudinally, the Seattle patients had been enrolled during active infection.

Material for sequencing was peripheral blood. V gene TRBV6-5 combines with J gene TRBJ1-1; weak D call: TRBD1 (5 bases). The source is a woman over 75 with COVID-19, enrolled during active disease. The CDR3 region has the DNA TGTGCCAGCAGGTACACCGGGGGGTCAGGCACTGAAGCTTTCTTT. Translated: CASRYTGGSGTEAFF.